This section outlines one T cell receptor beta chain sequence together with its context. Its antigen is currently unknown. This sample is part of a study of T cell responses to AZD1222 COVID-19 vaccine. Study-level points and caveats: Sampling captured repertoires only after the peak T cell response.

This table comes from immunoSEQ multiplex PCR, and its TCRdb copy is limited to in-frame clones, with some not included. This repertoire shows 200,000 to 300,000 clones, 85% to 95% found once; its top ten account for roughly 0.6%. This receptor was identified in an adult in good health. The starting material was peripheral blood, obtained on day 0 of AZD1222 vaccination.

In DNA form, the CDR3 reads TGTGCCAGCAGCGTACTCCCCCGGTACTATGGCTACACCTTC. Amino acid sequence: CASSVLPRYYGYTF. The chain is built from TRBV9 and TRBJ1-2, with D hard to call. V was shortened by 1 base and J by 3 bases, with 10 bases between the two germline ends. This CDR3 has 14 residues. The germline V gene encodes CDR1 SGDLS and CDR2 YYNGEE.